This entry features one TCR beta chain sequence. With iRepertoire HTBI primers and Arm-PCR of CDR3 regions, TCR beta libraries were built. TCRdb reanalysed the multiplex PCR reads using MiXCR and keeps one entry per CDR3 protein. This table has some 500,000 distinct CDR3 sequences, roughly a sixth appearing once. The sample comes from a study of regulatory T cells in long-lasting Graves disease. Germline loops: CDR1 MNHGY, CDR2 SVAAGI. Trimming took 4 bases from V and 2 from J, leaving 12 bases between them. The CDR3 is 15 amino acids. The time point here: newly diagnosed GD, antithyroid drugs for less than 3 months. PBMC RNA served as the TCR library source. These data also formed part of another study, on T cells in Graves' hyperthyroidism and ophthalmopathy.

This chain uses TRBV6-9 with TRBJ2-1, with D perhaps matching TRBD2 (7 bases). The source is a woman aged 40 to 65 with Graves disease. This specimen was peripheral blood mononuclear cells (PBMCs), taken at new diagnosis, from a patient treated with antithyroid drugs. The DNA for the CDR3 is TGTGCCAGCAGTTCTGGGGGGGCCGCCTACAATGAGCAGTTCTTC. Translating gives CASSSGGAAYNEQFF.